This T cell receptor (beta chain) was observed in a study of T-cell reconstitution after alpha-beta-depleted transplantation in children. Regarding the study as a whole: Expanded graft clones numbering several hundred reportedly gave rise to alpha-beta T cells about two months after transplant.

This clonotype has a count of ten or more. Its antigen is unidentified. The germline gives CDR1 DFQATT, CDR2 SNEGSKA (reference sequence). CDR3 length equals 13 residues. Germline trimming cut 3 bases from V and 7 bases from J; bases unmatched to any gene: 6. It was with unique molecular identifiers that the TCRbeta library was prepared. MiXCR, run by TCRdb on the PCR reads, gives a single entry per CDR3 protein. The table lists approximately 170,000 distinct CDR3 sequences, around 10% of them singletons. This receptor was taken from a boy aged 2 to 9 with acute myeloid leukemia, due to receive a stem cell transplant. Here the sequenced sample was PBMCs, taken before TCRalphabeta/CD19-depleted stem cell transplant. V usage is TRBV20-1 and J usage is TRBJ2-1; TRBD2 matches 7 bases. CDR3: CSASPSGGNEQFF. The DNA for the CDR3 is TGCAGTGCTAGTCCTAGCGGAGGGAATGAGCAGTTCTTC.